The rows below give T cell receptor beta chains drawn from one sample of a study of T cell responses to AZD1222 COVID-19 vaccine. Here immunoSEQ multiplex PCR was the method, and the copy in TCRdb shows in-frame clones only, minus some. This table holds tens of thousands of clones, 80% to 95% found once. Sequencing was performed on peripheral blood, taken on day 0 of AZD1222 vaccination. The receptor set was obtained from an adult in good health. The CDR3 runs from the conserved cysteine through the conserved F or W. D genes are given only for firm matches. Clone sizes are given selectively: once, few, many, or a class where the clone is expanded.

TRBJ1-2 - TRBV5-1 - TGCGCCAGCAGGGTCCAGGGGAGTTATGGCTACACCTTC CASRVQGSYGYTF
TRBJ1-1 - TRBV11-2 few TGTGCCAGCAGCTTAGGCAGAGGAGGCACTGAAGCTTTCTTT CASSLGRGGTEAFF
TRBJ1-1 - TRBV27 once TGTGCCAGCACTCCTCCCGGCGGCACTGAAGCTTTCTTT CASTPPGGTEAFF
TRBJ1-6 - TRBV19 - TGTGCCAGCACGACCCGAAGCTCCTATAATTCACCCCTCCACTTT CASTTRSSYNSPLHF
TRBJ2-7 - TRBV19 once TGTGCCAGTAGTGTGGCCGAGGGACAGCAGTACTTC CASSVAEGQQYF
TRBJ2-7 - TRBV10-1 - TGCGCCAGCAGTGAGTCGGGGACGGTCGAGCAGTACTTC CASSESGTVEQYF
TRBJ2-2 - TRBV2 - TGTGCCAGCACTCAAGCCCCCACCGGGGAGCTGTTTTTT CASTQAPTGELFF
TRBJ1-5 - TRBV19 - TGTGCCAGTAGCCGGGAGTACGATCAGCCCCAGCATTTT CASSREYDQPQHF
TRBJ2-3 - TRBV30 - TGTGCCTGGAATAAGAGCCCTAGCACAGATACGCAGTATTTT CAWNKSPSTDTQYF
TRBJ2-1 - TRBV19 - TGTGCCAGTAGTATAGGGCAGGGGAGGACCTCCTACAATGAGCAGTTCTTC CASSIGQGRTSYNEQFF
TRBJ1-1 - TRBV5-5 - TGTGCCAGCAGCCCCGGACGGATGAACACTGAAGCTTTCTTT CASSPGRMNTEAFF
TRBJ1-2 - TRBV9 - TGTGCCAGCAGCCTCCATCGGGGGGGGGCCTATGGCTACACCTTC CASSLHRGGAYGYTF
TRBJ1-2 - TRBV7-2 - TGTGCCAGCAGCTTATTAATGGGGGGAACTCTAGATGGCTACACCTTC CASSLLMGGTLDGYTF
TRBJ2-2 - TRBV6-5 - TGTGCCAGCAGTTATCGGGGGCGGGACACCGGGGAGCTGTTTTTT CASSYRGRDTGELFF
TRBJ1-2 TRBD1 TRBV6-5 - TGTGCCAGCAGCTTACAGGGGAAGGTAGGGGGCTACACCTTC CASSLQGKVGGYTF
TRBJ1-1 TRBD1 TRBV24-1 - TGTGCCACCAGTGACCGCCTCGAATATCTGACAGGGGGCACGAACACTGAAGCTTTCTTT CATSDRLEYLTGGTNTEAFF
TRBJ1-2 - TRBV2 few TGTGCCAGCAGTGAAACCCCCCGAATCTATGGCTACACCTTC CASSETPRIYGYTF
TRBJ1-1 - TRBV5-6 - TGTGCCAGCAGCTTACGGGGACCGACTTTAAACACTGAAGCTTTCTTT CASSLRGPTLNTEAFF
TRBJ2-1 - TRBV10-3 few TGTGCCATCAGTGATACCCCGAGGAATGAGCAGTTCTTC CAISDTPRNEQFF
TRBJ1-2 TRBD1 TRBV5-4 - TGTGCCAGCAGCATCGGACAGGGGGCAGGTGGCTACACCTTC CASSIGQGAGGYTF
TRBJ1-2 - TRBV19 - TGTGCCAGTAGTGACCCCGCCCGCCAGGGCTATGGCTACACCTTC CASSDPARQGYGYTF
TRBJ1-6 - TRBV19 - TGTGCCAGTAGTATGGTCCAACCACATTATAATTCACCCCTCCACTTT CASSMVQPHYNSPLHF
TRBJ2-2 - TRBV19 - TGTGCCAGTAGTATAAGACGGTTGGACACCGGGGAGCTGTTTTTT CASSIRRLDTGELFF
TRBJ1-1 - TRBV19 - TGTGCCAGTATGAGGGGGTCTGAAGCTTTCTTT CASMRGSEAFF
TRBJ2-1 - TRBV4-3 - TGCGCCAGCAGCCAGGACCCCGTGGGGAGCTCCTACAATGAGCAGTTCTTC CASSQDPVGSSYNEQFF
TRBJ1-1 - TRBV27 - TGTGCCAGCAGTTTACAGACGGGAATGAACACTGAAGCTTTCTTT CASSLQTGMNTEAFF
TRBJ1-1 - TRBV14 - TGTGCCAGCAGCCAAGATAAGGGTAGGGGGAACACTGAAGCTTTCTTT CASSQDKGRGNTEAFF
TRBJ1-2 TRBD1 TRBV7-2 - TGTGCCAGCAGCTTTAAACTGGGACAGGGGAACTATGGCTACACCTTC CASSFKLGQGNYGYTF
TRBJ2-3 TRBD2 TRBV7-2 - TGTGCCAGCAGCTTAAGAGGCCCTGGGAGGGGCGTCACAGATACGCAGTATTTT CASSLRGPGRGVTDTQYF
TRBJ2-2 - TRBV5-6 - TGTGCCAGCAGCTCATACAGGAGTAGGAACACCGGGGAGCTGTTTTTT CASSSYRSRNTGELFF
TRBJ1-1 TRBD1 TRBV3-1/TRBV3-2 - TGTGCCAGCACGCCCTACCGAGGGGGCTACACTGAAGCTTTCTTT CASTPYRGGYTEAFF
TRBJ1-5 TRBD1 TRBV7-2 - TGTGCCAGCAGCTTAGCGGGCAGGGGGCATCAGCCCCAGCATTTT CASSLAGRGHQPQHF
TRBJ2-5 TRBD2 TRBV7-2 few TGTGCCAGCAGCCCTATGTCGGGGACTAGCGGCCCGGAGACCCAGTACTTC CASSPMSGTSGPETQYF
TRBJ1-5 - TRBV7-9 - TGTGCCAGCAGCACGACAGTGGGTGCGGGAGGGCAGCCCCAGCATTTT CASSTTVGAGGQPQHF
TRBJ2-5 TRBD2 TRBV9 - TGTGCCAGCAGCCTAAAACCTAGCGGGATAGAGACCCAGTACTTC CASSLKPSGIETQYF
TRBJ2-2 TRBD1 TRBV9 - TGTGCCAGCAGCCCGGGGACAGGGTCCGGGGAGCTGTTTTTT CASSPGTGSGELFF
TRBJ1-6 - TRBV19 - TGTGCCAGTAGTATTAATAATTCACCCCTCCACTTT CASSINNSPLHF
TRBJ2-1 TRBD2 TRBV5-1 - TGCGCCAGCAGCCTGACGCCACTAGCGGGGTCTCGATACAATGAGCAGTTCTTC CASSLTPLAGSRYNEQFF
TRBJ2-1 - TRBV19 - TGTGCCAGTAGTAGTCCCCATGAGCAGTTCTTC CASSSPHEQFF
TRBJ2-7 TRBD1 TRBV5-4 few TGTGCCAGCAGCTTGCTACAGGGGGACTACGAGCAGTACTTC CASSLLQGDYEQYF
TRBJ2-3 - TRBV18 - TGTGCCAGCTTGGACTCCCGGACACTCACAGATACGCAGTATTTT CASLDSRTLTDTQYF
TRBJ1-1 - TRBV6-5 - TGTGCCAGCAGTTACCCCGGGGGGAACACTGAAGCTTTCTTT CASSYPGGNTEAFF
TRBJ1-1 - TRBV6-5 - TGTGCCAGCAGTTTAGGGGTCAACACTGAAGCTTTCTTT CASSLGVNTEAFF
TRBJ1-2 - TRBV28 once TGTGCCAGCAACCTGCTCCTGGGGGGTGGCTATGGCTACACCTTC CASNLLLGGGYGYTF